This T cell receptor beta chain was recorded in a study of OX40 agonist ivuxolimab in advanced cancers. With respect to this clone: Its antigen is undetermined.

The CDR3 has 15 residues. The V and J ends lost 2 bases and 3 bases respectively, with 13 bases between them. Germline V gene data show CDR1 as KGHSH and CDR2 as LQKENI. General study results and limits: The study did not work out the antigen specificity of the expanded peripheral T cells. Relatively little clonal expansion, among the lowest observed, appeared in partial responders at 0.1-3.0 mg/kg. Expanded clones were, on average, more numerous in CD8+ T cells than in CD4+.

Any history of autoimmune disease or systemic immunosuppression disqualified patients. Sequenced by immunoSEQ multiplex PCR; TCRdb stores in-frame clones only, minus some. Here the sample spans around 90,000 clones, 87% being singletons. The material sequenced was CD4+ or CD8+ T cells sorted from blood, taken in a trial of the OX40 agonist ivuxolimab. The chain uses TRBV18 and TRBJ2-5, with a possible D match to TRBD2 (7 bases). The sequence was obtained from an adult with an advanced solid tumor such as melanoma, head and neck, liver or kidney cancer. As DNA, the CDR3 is TGTGCCAGCTCACCAGAGTGGGGGGGCGAAGAGACCCAGTACTTC. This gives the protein CASSPEWGGEETQYF.